Listed below are T cell receptor beta chains from one sample, sequenced in a study of regulatory T cells in long-lasting Graves disease. TCRdb re-called the multiplex PCR reads through MiXCR, storing one row per CDR3 protein. The table lists approximately 350,000 distinct CDR3 sequences, approximately 15% of them singletons. Another study also made use of these data, one on T cells in Graves' hyperthyroidism and ophthalmopathy.

The sample here was peripheral blood mononuclear cells (PBMCs), taken at new diagnosis, from a patient treated with antithyroid drugs. Receptors were obtained from a man aged 40-49 years with Graves disease. The CDR3 runs from the conserved cysteine through the conserved F or W. Each record gives: V gene, CDR3 protein.

TRBV6-2/TRBV6-3 | CASSPTLTSRETQYF
TRBV2 | CASSDGAWGTEAFF
TRBV29-1 | CSVAHGGQSFAEAFF
TRBV24-1 | CATSDTGGSYNEQFF
TRBV5-1 | CASSHSGAAENEKLFF
TRBV5-4 | CASSFLDWNTEAFF
TRBV4-1 | CASSLRTSGDQETQYF
TRBV20-1 | CSARLGTLQETQYF
TRBV3-1 | CASSQRGGNQPQHF
TRBV5-6 | CASSFPALSSYEQYF
TRBV3-1 | CASSQTWRGSPLHF
TRBV3-1 | CASSQDAGNQPQHF
TRBV2 | CASRRLDRGANEQFF
TRBV6-5 | CASSYDASGAETQYF
TRBV5-1 | CASSRSSYNEQFF
TRBV5-1 | CASSSGGDVTDTQYF